A single sample gave rise to the 16 T cell receptor beta chains below, sequenced in a study of blood T cell repertoires in COVID-19. Only in-frame clones appear in the TCRdb table, and some are missing; sequencing was by immunoSEQ multiplex PCR. This sample yields 250,000 to 350,000 clones, of which more than 80% are seen a single time; over 5.5% belongs to the top ten. The sequenced sample was peripheral blood. The receptors originated from a woman aged 45-59 years with COVID-19, enrolled during active disease.

The rearrangement joins TRBV5-1 to TRBJ1-6, with D possibly being TRBD1 (6 bases). The length of the CDR3 is 14 residues. Germline assignment: CDR1 SGHRS and CDR2 YFSETQ. V was clipped by 4 bases and J by 11 bases, with 16 bases between them. The CDR3 DNA reads TGCGCCAGCAGCCGAGACAGGCCTTCGGCACCCCTCCACTTT. It yields the protein CASSRDRPSAPLHF. The variable domain in full, with the rest retrieved from reference TRBV5-1 and TRBJ1-6, is KAGVTQTPRYLIKTRGQQVTLSCSPISGHRSVSWYQQTPGQGLQFLFEYFSETQRNKGNFPGRFSGRQFSNSRSEMNVSTLELGDSALYLCASSRDRPSAPLHFGNGTRLTVT.

J is TRBJ2-7 and V is TRBV5-1, with TRBD2 matching 8 bases. Per germline, CDR1 SGHRS and CDR2 YFSETQ. The V gene end was trimmed by 0 bases and the J gene end by 4 bases; junction bases not matched to a gene: 6. The CDR3 extends over 15 amino acids. CDR3 amino acids: CASSLGAGVIYEQYF. The CDR3 nucleotides read TGCGCCAGCAGCTTGGGAGCGGGAGTTATTTACGAGCAGTACTTC. The full variable domain, completed using reference TRBV5-1 and TRBJ2-7, is KAGVTQTPRYLIKTRGQQVTLSCSPISGHRSVSWYQQTPGQGLQFLFEYFSETQRNKGNFPGRFSGRQFSNSRSEMNVSTLELGDSALYLCASSLGAGVIYEQYFGPGTRLTVT.

This rearrangement joins TRBV11-3 to TRBJ2-7, with 12 bases lining up with TRBD2. The CDR3 has 15 residues. Germline V gene sequence: CDR1 SGHNT, CDR2 YENEEA. J lost 3 bases, V lost 5 bases, and 5 bases had no gene match. The CDR3 spells CASSAGTSGHYEQYF. The CDR3 bases are TGTGCCAGCAGCGCCGGGACTAGCGGGCACTACGAGCAGTACTTC.

The V call is TRBV29-1, the J call TRBJ1-1; weak D call: TRBD1 (5 bases). CDR1 is SQVTM and CDR2 is ANQGSEA in the germline V gene. This CDR3 contains 11 residues. Trimming removed 6 bases from V and 4 bases from J, with 9 bases in between. The CDR3 loop is CSVKTGTEAFF. CDR3 bases: TGCAGCGTAAAAACAGGCACTGAAGCTTTCTTT.

This chain uses TRBV7-6 with TRBJ2-7; 10 bases agree with TRBD2. Germline assignment: CDR1 SGHVS and CDR2 FNYEAQ. The CDR3 is 16 amino acids. J lost 4 bases, V lost 0 bases, and 6 bases had no gene match. As DNA, the CDR3 is TGTGCCAGCAGCTTAGCTTCTAGCGGGAGTGGATACGAGCAGTACTTC. The encoded protein is CASSLASSGSGYEQYF.

The genes are TRBV6-5 and TRBJ2-7; 11 bases align to TRBD2. V lost 6 bases and J lost 4; bases outside the gene matches: 8. This CDR3 is built from 15 residues. The V gene's germline CDR1 is MNHEY and CDR2 SVGAGI. The CDR3: CASRLAGGLGYEQYF. The CDR3, as DNA: TGTGCCAGCAGGCTAGCGGGAGGATTGGGATACGAGCAGTACTTC.

This clone was observed once. The gene calls are TRBV6-5 and TRBJ2-3, with 13 bases identical to TRBD2. Germline V gives CDR1 MNHEY, CDR2 SVGAGI. Unmatched junction bases numbered 2, after V lost 6 bases and J lost 2 bases. This CDR3 has 15 residues. The CDR3: CASSTSGRATDTQYF. The CDR3 region has the DNA TGTGCCAGCAGCACTAGCGGGAGGGCCACAGATACGCAGTATTTT.

The gene calls are TRBV4-2 and TRBJ1-5; TRBD1 aligns across 12 bases. V was clipped by 3 bases and J by 4 bases; unmatched bases: 10. Germline values: CDR1 LGHNA, CDR2 YNFKEQ. This CDR3 comprises 18 residues. Here the CDR3 reads CASSQSPGQGAPNQPQHF. As DNA, the CDR3 is TGTGCCAGCAGCCAGTCTCCGGGACAGGGGGCGCCGAATCAGCCCCAGCATTTT.

The chain employs TRBV6-2 or TRBV6-3 and TRBJ1-5; D is possibly TRBD1 (6 bases). This CDR3 is 15 amino acids long. V lost 5 bases and J 0 bases, leaving 11 bases between the germline ends. Germline values: CDR1 MNHEY, CDR2 SVGEGT. The CDR3 spells CASSPQGFSNQPQHF. The CDR3 coding sequence is TGTGCCAGCAGTCCACAGGGTTTTAGCAATCAGCCCCAGCATTTT.

The genes are TRBV2 and TRBJ1-2; D call uncertain. CDR3 length: 11 residues. The germline V gene encodes CDR1 SNHLY and CDR2 FYNNEI. V lost 7 bases, J lost 5 bases, and 8 bases lay in between. The CDR3 sequence: CASTQFYGYTF. As DNA, the CDR3 is TGTGCCAGCACACAGTTTTATGGCTACACCTTC. Full variable domain (outside the CDR3, taken from reference TRBV2 and TRBJ1-2): EPEVTQTPSHQVTQMGQEVILRCVPISNHLYFYWYRQILGQKVEFLVSFYNNEISEKSEIFDDQFSVERPDGSNFTLKIRSTKLEDSAMYFCASTQFYGYTFGSGTRLTVV.

J is TRBJ2-4 and V is TRBV4-1; either TRBD1 or TRBD2 may supply D (6 bases each). V lost 5 bases and J lost 5, with 22 bases in between. The CDR3 totals 17 residues. Germline CDR1 and CDR2: MGHRA and YSYEKL. CDR3 sequence: CASSEGQLGVAENIQYF. CDR3 nucleotide sequence: TGCGCCAGCAGCGAAGGACAGTTGGGCGTAGCGGAAAACATTCAGTACTTC.

This chain joins TRBV18 and TRBJ2-1; 15 bases line up with TRBD2. V trimming: 2 bases; J trimming: 9 bases; junction bases outside the gene matches: 8. Germline values: CDR1 KGHSH, CDR2 LQKENI. This CDR3 has 17 residues. Here the CDR3 reads CASSPGTSGRMVAEQFF. The CDR3 region has the DNA TGTGCCAGCTCACCAGGGACTAGCGGGAGGATGGTTGCTGAGCAGTTCTTC. The variable domain in full, completed from reference TRBV18 and TRBJ2-1, reads NAGVMQNPRHLVRRRGQEARLRCSPMKGHSHVYWYRQLPEEGLKFMVYLQKENIIDESGMPKERFSAEFPKEGPSILRIQQVVRGDSAAYFCASSPGTSGRMVAEQFFGPGTRLTVL.

V usage is TRBV25-1 and J usage is TRBJ1-4; 8 nucleotides align to TRBD1. This CDR3 contains 15 residues. Germline V gene lookup returns CDR1 MGHDK and CDR2 SYGVNS. The trim removed 1 base at V and 5 bases at J, leaving 3 bases unmatched. In nucleotides, the CDR3 is TGTGCCAGCAGTGAATTTGGGACAGGCAATGAAAAACTGTTTTTT. Residues: CASSEFGTGNEKLFF.

A few counts support this clone. V is TRBV5-1 and J is TRBJ1-3; weak D call: TRBD1 (6 bases). V dropped 4 bases and J dropped 4 bases, with 9 bases sitting between them. CDR1 and CDR2 from the germline V gene are SGHRS and YFSETQ. The CDR3 runs to 13 residues. The chain's CDR3 is CASSRTGGNTIYF. In DNA form, the CDR3 reads TGCGCCAGCAGCAGAACAGGGGGAAACACCATATATTTT.

The rearrangement links TRBV11-2 to TRBJ2-2, with D perhaps TRBD2 (6 bases). Germline lookup yields CDR1 SGHAT and CDR2 FQNNGV. The CDR3 has 16 residues. The ends were cut back, 5 bases at V and 4 bases at J, with 17 bases in the middle. In nucleotides, the CDR3 is TGTGCCAGCAGCCTCTGGGGAGGATCGAGCACCGGGGAGCTGTTTTTT. It is translated as CASSLWGGSSTGELFF.

The gene calls are TRBV5-5 and TRBJ2-2, with 9 bases matching TRBD1. Unmatched junction bases numbered 6, after V lost 3 bases and J lost 3 bases. This CDR3 comprises 16 residues. Germline loops: CDR1 SGHKS, CDR2 YYEKEE (reference sequence). The CDR3 region is CASSSEGQGYTGELFF. The CDR3 nucleotides are TGTGCCAGCAGCTCAGAGGGACAGGGATACACCGGGGAGCTGTTTTTT.